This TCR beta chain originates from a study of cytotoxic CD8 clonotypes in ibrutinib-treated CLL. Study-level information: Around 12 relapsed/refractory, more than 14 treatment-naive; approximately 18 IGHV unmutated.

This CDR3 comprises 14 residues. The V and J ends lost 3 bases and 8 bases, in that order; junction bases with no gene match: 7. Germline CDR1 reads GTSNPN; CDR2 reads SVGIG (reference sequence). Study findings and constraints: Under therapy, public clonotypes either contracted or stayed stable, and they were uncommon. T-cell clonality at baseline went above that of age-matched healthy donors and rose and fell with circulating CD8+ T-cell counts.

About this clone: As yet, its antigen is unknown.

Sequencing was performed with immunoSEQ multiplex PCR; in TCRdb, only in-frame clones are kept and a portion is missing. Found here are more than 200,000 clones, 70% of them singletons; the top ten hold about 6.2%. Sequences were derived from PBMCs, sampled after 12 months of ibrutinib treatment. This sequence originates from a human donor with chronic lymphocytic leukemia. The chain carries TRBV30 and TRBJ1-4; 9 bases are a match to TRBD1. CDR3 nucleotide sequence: TGTGCCTGGAGGGTAACAGGGGGCGGCGAAAAACTGTTTTTT. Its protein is CAWRVTGGGEKLFF.